Listed below are T cell receptor beta chains from one sample, sequenced in a study of vaccination effects on CD4 cells after COVID-19. Their target antigens are unknown. Data came from immunoSEQ multiplex PCR; TCRdb stores just in-frame clones and leaves some out. This sample carries nearly 35,000 clones, roughly 72% of them seen once, and the ten largest clones take roughly 30%. The input for sequencing was CD4+ T cells from PBMCs cultured with HCoV-OC43 spike peptides, taken before COVID-19 vaccination. The receptors were gathered from a human donor who received a COVID-19 vaccine. CDR3s include the opening cysteine and the closing phenylalanine or tryptophan. Fields, in order: CDR3 protein, CDR3 DNA, clone size, D gene, V gene, J gene. A D gene is named only where the DNA matches it firmly. The size field is filled for only some rows; it gives once, few, many or a size class.

cdr3_aa: CSVVSGATTEAFF
cdr3_nt: TGCAGCGTTGTCTCGGGGGCGACCACTGAAGCTTTCTTT
clone_size: -
d_call: -
v_call: TRBV29-1
j_call: TRBJ1-1

cdr3_aa: CASSPGQRGYEQYF
cdr3_nt: TGCGCCAGCAGCCCGGGACAGCGGGGCTACGAGCAGTACTTC
clone_size: -
d_call: -
v_call: TRBV4-1
j_call: TRBJ2-7

cdr3_aa: CASSLPGGEQYF
cdr3_nt: TGTGCCAGCAGCCTGCCTGGGGGCGAGCAGTACTTC
clone_size: -
d_call: -
v_call: TRBV5-4
j_call: TRBJ2-7

cdr3_aa: CSARTSGSLYF
cdr3_nt: TGCAGTGCTAGAACTAGCGGGAGTTTGTATTTT
clone_size: few
d_call: TRBD2
v_call: TRBV20-1
j_call: TRBJ2-3

cdr3_aa: CASGHLQGFLTPYNEQFF
cdr3_nt: TGTGCCAGCGGACACTTACAGGGTTTCCTTACCCCGTACAATGAGCAGTTCTTC
clone_size: -
d_call: -
v_call: TRBV27
j_call: TRBJ2-1

cdr3_aa: CAISESKRRDEQYF
cdr3_nt: TGTGCCATCAGTGAGTCGAAAAGGAGGGACGAGCAGTACTTC
clone_size: -
d_call: -
v_call: TRBV10-3
j_call: TRBJ2-7

cdr3_aa: CASSRRGGALEQFF
cdr3_nt: TGCGCCAGCAGCCGCCGCGGGGGGGCACTTGAGCAGTTCTTC
clone_size: -
d_call: TRBD2
v_call: TRBV4-3
j_call: TRBJ2-1

cdr3_aa: CASSPTGVYGYTF
cdr3_nt: TGCGCCAGCAGCCCGACAGGGGTCTATGGCTACACCTTC
clone_size: -
d_call: TRBD1
v_call: TRBV4-3
j_call: TRBJ1-2

cdr3_aa: CAWSVHGTGENEKLFF
cdr3_nt: TGTGCCTGGAGTGTACATGGGACAGGGGAAAATGAAAAACTGTTTTTT
clone_size: -
d_call: TRBD1
v_call: TRBV30
j_call: TRBJ1-4

cdr3_aa: CASRGTGYRGELFF
cdr3_nt: TGTGCCAGCAGGGGGACAGGTTACCGCGGGGAGCTGTTTTTT
clone_size: -
d_call: TRBD1
v_call: TRBV6-5
j_call: TRBJ2-2

cdr3_aa: CASSEAPTSGPGKFF
cdr3_nt: TGTGCCAGCAGTGAAGCGCCGACTAGCGGGCCTGGGAAGTTCTTC
clone_size: few
d_call: TRBD2
v_call: TRBV6-1
j_call: TRBJ2-1

cdr3_aa: CATGGANEKLFF
cdr3_nt: TGTGCCACGGGTGGGGCTAATGAAAAACTGTTTTTT
clone_size: -
d_call: -
v_call: TRBV28
j_call: TRBJ1-4

cdr3_aa: CASSPRSGASSYEQYF
cdr3_nt: TGTGCCAGCAGCCCCCGCTCGGGAGCGTCGTCCTACGAGCAGTACTTC
clone_size: -
d_call: -
v_call: TRBV7-9
j_call: TRBJ2-7

cdr3_aa: CASSTGQGGYEQYF
cdr3_nt: TGTGCCAGTAGTACCGGACAGGGTGGTTACGAGCAGTACTTC
clone_size: -
d_call: TRBD1
v_call: TRBV19
j_call: TRBJ2-7

cdr3_aa: CASSPQGLGREKLFF
cdr3_nt: TGTGCCAGCAGCCCTCAAGGGTTGGGGCGTGAAAAACTGTTTTTT
clone_size: -
d_call: -
v_call: TRBV7-2
j_call: TRBJ1-4

cdr3_aa: CASSWDVRNTEAFF
cdr3_nt: TGCGCCAGCAGCTGGGACGTCCGGAACACTGAAGCTTTCTTT
clone_size: -
d_call: -
v_call: TRBV5-1
j_call: TRBJ1-1

cdr3_aa: CASSLYVGEQYF
cdr3_nt: TGTGCCAGCAGTCTCTACGTTGGCGAGCAGTACTTC
clone_size: -
d_call: -
v_call: TRBV6-2/TRBV6-3
j_call: TRBJ2-7

cdr3_aa: CASSPQTGHTEAFF
cdr3_nt: TGTGCCAGCTCACCCCAGACAGGGCACACTGAAGCTTTCTTT
clone_size: -
d_call: TRBD1
v_call: TRBV18
j_call: TRBJ1-1

cdr3_aa: CASSLVRQNGNEKLFF
cdr3_nt: TGTGCCAGCAGCTTAGTTAGGCAGAACGGGAATGAAAAACTGTTTTTT
clone_size: -
d_call: -
v_call: TRBV7-6
j_call: TRBJ1-4

cdr3_aa: CASSSAPRSYEQYF
cdr3_nt: TGTGCCAGCAGCTCCGCCCCGAGGTCCTACGAGCAGTACTTC
clone_size: -
d_call: -
v_call: TRBV7-3
j_call: TRBJ2-7

cdr3_aa: CSARGSGYTF
cdr3_nt: TGCAGTGCTAGAGGTTCTGGCTACACCTTC
clone_size: -
d_call: -
v_call: TRBV20-1
j_call: TRBJ1-2

cdr3_aa: CTSSRTSGGVDTQYF
cdr3_nt: TGCACCAGCAGCCGGACTAGCGGGGGGGTAGATACGCAGTATTTT
clone_size: -
d_call: -
v_call: TRBV1
j_call: TRBJ2-3

cdr3_aa: CSALGVGNTIYF
cdr3_nt: TGCAGCGCCCTCGGGGTTGGAAACACCATATATTTT
clone_size: once
d_call: -
v_call: TRBV29-1
j_call: TRBJ1-3

cdr3_aa: CASSLGQETQYF
cdr3_nt: TGTGCCAGCAGCTTAGGTCAAGAGACCCAGTACTTC
clone_size: -
d_call: -
v_call: TRBV11-3
j_call: TRBJ2-5

cdr3_aa: CASSFRTGVSSLHF
cdr3_nt: TGTGCCAGCAGCTTCCGGACAGGGGTTTCATCCCTCCACTTT
clone_size: -
d_call: TRBD1
v_call: TRBV7-9
j_call: TRBJ1-6

cdr3_aa: CASSPHRLYGYTF
cdr3_nt: TGCGCCAGCAGCCCCCATCGGCTCTATGGCTACACCTTC
clone_size: -
d_call: -
v_call: TRBV5-1
j_call: TRBJ1-2

cdr3_aa: CASSLLVGTDTQYF
cdr3_nt: TGCGCCAGCAGCCTCCTAGTAGGCACAGATACGCAGTATTTT
clone_size: -
d_call: -
v_call: TRBV5-1
j_call: TRBJ2-3

cdr3_aa: CASGTGPKLFF
cdr3_nt: TGTGCCAGCGGGACAGGACCAAAACTGTTTTTT
clone_size: -
d_call: TRBD1
v_call: TRBV2
j_call: TRBJ1-4

cdr3_aa: CASSSLPRPTGYNSPLHF
cdr3_nt: TGTGCCAGCAGCTCGCTTCCTCGGCCGACAGGTTATAATTCACCCCTCCACTTT
clone_size: -
d_call: -
v_call: TRBV11-2
j_call: TRBJ1-6

cdr3_aa: CASSTRTSGRAEHGELFF
cdr3_nt: TGTGCCAGTAGTACCCGGACTAGCGGGAGGGCAGAGCACGGGGAGCTGTTTTTT
clone_size: -
d_call: TRBD2
v_call: TRBV19
j_call: TRBJ2-2

cdr3_aa: CASSYLSGTGGPRAGELFF
cdr3_nt: TGCGCCAGCAGCTACCTGTCCGGGACAGGGGGCCCTAGGGCCGGGGAGCTGTTTTTT
clone_size: -
d_call: TRBD1
v_call: TRBV5-1
j_call: TRBJ2-2

cdr3_aa: CASSPRTNPNYGYTF
cdr3_nt: TGCGCCAGCAGCCCCAGGACAAATCCTAACTATGGCTACACCTTC
clone_size: once
d_call: -
v_call: TRBV5-1
j_call: TRBJ1-2

cdr3_aa: CASRPSGGAWTGELFF
cdr3_nt: TGTGCCAGCAGACCTAGCGGGGGGGCCTGGACCGGGGAGCTGTTTTTT
clone_size: -
d_call: TRBD2
v_call: TRBV6-2/TRBV6-3
j_call: TRBJ2-2

cdr3_aa: CATSRKGPGQDYGYTF
cdr3_nt: TGTGCCACCAGCAGAAAGGGCCCGGGACAGGACTATGGCTACACCTTC
clone_size: -
d_call: TRBD1
v_call: TRBV15
j_call: TRBJ1-2

cdr3_aa: CASSLAGRFDEQFF
cdr3_nt: TGTGCCAGCAGCTTAGCGGGAAGGTTCGATGAGCAGTTCTTC
clone_size: -
d_call: -
v_call: TRBV7-8
j_call: TRBJ2-1

cdr3_aa: CASSEGQGAGGYTF
cdr3_nt: TGTGCCAGCAGCGAGGGACAGGGGGCGGGCGGCTACACCTTC
clone_size: few
d_call: TRBD1
v_call: TRBV28
j_call: TRBJ1-2

cdr3_aa: CASSLGRALYQETQYF
cdr3_nt: TGTGCCAGCAGCTTAGGCCGGGCCCTTTACCAAGAGACCCAGTACTTC
clone_size: -
d_call: -
v_call: TRBV7-9
j_call: TRBJ2-5

cdr3_aa: CASSLGGTQETQYF
cdr3_nt: TGTGCCAGCAGCTTGGGGGGTACCCAGGAGACCCAGTACTTC
clone_size: -
d_call: -
v_call: TRBV5-6
j_call: TRBJ2-5

cdr3_aa: CASSRARFPGGNYEQYF
cdr3_nt: TGTGCCAGCAGCCGAGCCAGGTTTCCGGGAGGTAACTACGAGCAGTACTTC
clone_size: -
d_call: TRBD2
v_call: TRBV3-1/TRBV3-2
j_call: TRBJ2-7

cdr3_aa: CASSLGGQSYNEQFF
cdr3_nt: TGCGCCAGCAGCTTGGGGGGCCAGTCCTACAATGAGCAGTTCTTC
clone_size: -
d_call: -
v_call: TRBV5-1
j_call: TRBJ2-1

cdr3_aa: CASSLESGRKPQHF
cdr3_nt: TGTGCCAGCAGCTTAGAATCAGGAAGGAAGCCCCAGCATTTT
clone_size: -
d_call: -
v_call: TRBV7-2
j_call: TRBJ1-5

cdr3_aa: CASSLGTLGYTF
cdr3_nt: TGTGCCAGCAGCTTGGGTACTCTTGGCTACACCTTC
clone_size: few
d_call: -
v_call: TRBV5-8
j_call: TRBJ1-2

cdr3_aa: CASSLTDTQYF
cdr3_nt: TGTGCCAGCAGCTTGACAGATACGCAGTATTTT
clone_size: -
d_call: -
v_call: TRBV5-6
j_call: TRBJ2-3

cdr3_aa: CASNTGGGPQHF
cdr3_nt: TGTGCCAGCAATACGGGGGGCGGGCCCCAGCATTTT
clone_size: -
d_call: -
v_call: TRBV6-5
j_call: TRBJ1-5

cdr3_aa: CASSLGNYGYTF
cdr3_nt: TGTGCCAGCAGTTTGGGTAACTATGGCTACACCTTC
clone_size: -
d_call: -
v_call: TRBV12-3/TRBV12-4
j_call: TRBJ1-2

cdr3_aa: CASTSGGFTYNEQFF
cdr3_nt: TGTGCCAGCACTAGCGGGGGTTTTACCTACAATGAGCAGTTCTTC
clone_size: -
d_call: TRBD2
v_call: TRBV25-1
j_call: TRBJ2-1

cdr3_aa: CASSLQGAGYTF
cdr3_nt: TGTGCCAGCAGCCTACAGGGGGCTGGCTACACCTTC
clone_size: few
d_call: TRBD1
v_call: TRBV5-4
j_call: TRBJ1-2

cdr3_aa: CASSQPDRLAGSSYEQYF
cdr3_nt: TGCGCCAGCAGTCAGCCCGATCGACTAGCGGGATCTTCTTACGAGCAGTACTTC
clone_size: -
d_call: TRBD2
v_call: TRBV23-1
j_call: TRBJ2-7

cdr3_aa: CSVIPGLADYEQYF
cdr3_nt: TGCAGCGTGATACCGGGACTAGCGGACTACGAGCAGTACTTC
clone_size: -
d_call: TRBD2
v_call: TRBV29-1
j_call: TRBJ2-7

cdr3_aa: CASSQGGGAHGYTF
cdr3_nt: TGTGCCAGCAGCCAAGGAGGTGGGGCGCATGGCTACACCTTC
clone_size: -
d_call: -
v_call: TRBV14
j_call: TRBJ1-2

cdr3_aa: CAWSVVGAGTPQFF
cdr3_nt: TGTGCCTGGAGTGTAGTGGGAGCCGGGACTCCGCAGTTCTTC
clone_size: -
d_call: -
v_call: TRBV30
j_call: TRBJ2-1

cdr3_aa: CASSVTMETQYF
cdr3_nt: TGCGCCAGCAGCGTGACGATGGAGACCCAGTACTTC
clone_size: -
d_call: -
v_call: TRBV5-1
j_call: TRBJ2-5